The 8 T cell receptor beta chains in this list originate from one sample, sequenced in a study of cytomegalovirus exposure and HLA in healthy donors. Sequencing was performed with immunoSEQ multiplex PCR; in TCRdb, only in-frame clones are kept and a portion is missing. The sample has around 120,000 clones; 88% are singletons. The sample consisted of PBMCs. Source of these receptors: a man aged 18 to 35 in good health and CMV-seronegative.

The rearrangement joins TRBV14 to TRBJ2-7; D gene uncertain. CDR1 is SGHDN, CDR2 FVKESK, per germline. The CDR3 extends over 14 amino acids. The germline V and J ends were trimmed by 2 bases and 2 bases, with 10 bases remaining between them. CDR3 residues: CASSQYMSAYEQYF. The CDR3 DNA sequence: TGTGCCAGCAGCCAATATATGAGTGCCTACGAGCAGTACTTC.

Regarding this clone: The same CDR3 also results from other DNA sequences found in this sample. The chain has TRBV5-1 and TRBJ2-7, with D possibly matching TRBD2 (6 bases). The germline gives CDR1 SGHRS, CDR2 YFSETQ. This CDR3 spans 14 amino acids. V dropped 4 bases and J dropped 2 bases, with 13 bases sitting between them. In DNA form, the CDR3 reads TGCGCCAGCAGCCCAGGGACGGGAGCCTACGAGCAGTACTTC. Translated: CASSPGTGAYEQYF. Full variable domain (missing parts from reference TRBV5-1 and TRBJ2-7): KAGVTQTPRYLIKTRGQQVTLSCSPISGHRSVSWYQQTPGQGLQFLFEYFSETQRNKGNFPGRFSGRQFSNSRSEMNVSTLELGDSALYLCASSPGTGAYEQYFGPGTRLTVT.

This clone was detected only once. This rearrangement joins TRBV28 to TRBJ2-1; 12 bases are shared with TRBD2. V lost 6 bases and J lost 9; bases outside the gene matches: 9. The CDR3 runs to 15 residues. Germline CDR1 and CDR2: MDHEN and SYDVKM. The CDR3: CASSLLAGGRGEQFF. In DNA, the CDR3 is TGTGCCAGCAGCTTACTAGCGGGGGGCCGAGGTGAGCAGTTCTTC.

The rearrangement links TRBV7-9 to TRBJ1-3, with no clear D. The germline gives CDR1 SEHNR, CDR2 FQNEAQ (reference sequence). V shed 5 bases and J shed 2 bases, with 13 bases lying between them. This CDR3 contains 15 residues. The CDR3 sequence is CASSPNLAPGNTIYF. The CDR3 DNA is TGTGCCAGCAGCCCAAACTTAGCCCCTGGAAACACCATATATTTT.

The genes are TRBV5-1 and TRBJ1-1; no firm D call. Germline V gene sequence: CDR1 SGHRS, CDR2 YFSETQ. The CDR3 contains 14 residues. V was trimmed by 2 bases and J by 0 bases, leaving 8 bases between them. The CDR3 spells CASSLIVMNTEAFF. DNA of the CDR3: TGCGCCAGCAGCTTAATAGTCATGAACACTGAAGCTTTCTTT.

The chain employs TRBV6-1 and TRBJ2-5, with 8 bases identical to TRBD2. This CDR3 spans 15 amino acids. V dropped 1 base and J dropped 3; count of bases not matched to a gene: 4. The V gene's germline CDR1 is MNHNS and CDR2 SASEGT. The CDR3 is CASSEGAGVKETQYF. CDR3 DNA sequence: TGTGCCAGCAGTGAAGGAGCGGGGGTAAAAGAGACCCAGTACTTC.

The chain recombines TRBV11-3 with TRBJ2-6, with 11 bases identical to TRBD2. Germline V lookup: CDR1 SGHNT, CDR2 YENEEA. The V and J ends lost 5 bases and 1 base, in that order; junction bases with no gene match: 4. The CDR3 spans 17 residues. The CDR3 bases are TGTGCCAGCAGCGAACTAGCGGGAGTGTCTGGGGCCAACGTCCTGACTTTC. Protein product: CASSELAGVSGANVLTF.

The chain employs TRBV5-1 and TRBJ2-7; a weak D match, TRBD2 (6 bases). V lost 5 bases and J lost 5, with 17 bases in between. The CDR3 is 14 amino acids. The germline V gene encodes CDR1 SGHRS and CDR2 YFSETQ. In DNA form, the CDR3 reads TGCGCCAGCAGTTCCGGAGGGCCGGCTCACGAGCAGTACTTC. Its translation is CASSSGGPAHEQYF.